Sequencing of this TCR beta chain was carried out in a study of CD8 T cells in Susac syndrome. High-throughput TCR beta sequencing covered peripheral CD8+ and CD4+ T cells. Controls comprised healthy donors matched for age and sex. TEMRA cells were enriched by FACS, and CD4+ and CD8+ T cells were negatively isolated. The trim removed 5 bases at V and 7 bases at J, leaving 11 bases unmatched. The germline V gene encodes CDR1 SQVTM and CDR2 ANQGSEA. The CDR3 runs 14 residues. RNA amounts of about 0.5 to 1 ug underwent reverse transcription with random hexamers. Amplification of TCR beta CDR3 across 54 Vbeta and 13 Jbeta was performed with immunoSEQ multiplex PCR. TCRdb passed the immunoSEQ multiplex PCR reads through MiXCR, listing each CDR3 protein once. The top ten clones hold 0.085% to 0.12% of a sample with some 180,000 distinct CDR3 sequences, about 95% of them seen once.

Sample: CD4+ T cells from PBMCs. The V call is TRBV29-1, the J call TRBJ2-3; 8 positions agree with TRBD2. The origin of this receptor is a human donor in good health. The CDR3 DNA reads as TGCAGCGTTCGGGAGGGAAGGAGTGCCTATACGCAGTATTTT. It codes for CSVREGRSAYTQYF.